The clone carrying this T cell receptor (beta chain) was detected ten times or more. The source of the sample is a study of identical twins. Healthy Caucasians alone served as donors. A single record per CDR3 protein comes from TCRdb applying MiXCR to the 5' RACE reads. The repertoire holds about 150,000 distinct CDR3 sequences, with 3.5% as singletons. V lost 4 bases, J lost 4 bases, and 13 bases lay in between. CDR3 length: 15 residues. Germline V CDR1 and CDR2: LGHNA, YSLEER. The rearrangement uses TRBV4-3 and TRBJ2-2; D perhaps matches TRBD1 (6 bases). This receptor was taken from a man in his late teens or twenties in good health. The sequenced sample consisted of memory T cells sorted from blood. The CDR3 reads CASSRGGRGTGELFF. The CDR3 DNA sequence: TGCGCCAGCAGCCGAGGGGGTCGGGGCACCGGGGAGCTGTTTTTT.